The 26 T cell receptor beta chains listed next were all sequenced from one sample in a study of early T cells in non-severe SARS-CoV-2 infection. TCRdb reprocessed the 5' RACE reads via MiXCR and lists one record per CDR3 protein. This sample has just under 60,000 distinct CDR3 sequences, with just under 9% found just once. The specimen sequenced was whole blood. These receptors were obtained from an adult who was a healthcare worker with PCR-confirmed SARS-CoV-2 infection or an uninfected control (not recorded which).

This clonotype was picked up many times. The V and J genes are TRBV20-1 and TRBJ2-1; 9 nucleotides line up with TRBD2. CDR1 DFQATT and CDR2 SNEGSKA come from the germline V gene (reference sequence). J was trimmed by 2 bases and V by 5 bases; bases with no gene match: 4. This CDR3 comprises 14 residues. CDR3 in DNA: TGCAGTGCTCCGACTAGCGGACCCTACAATGAGCAGTTCTTC. Translation: CSAPTSGPYNEQFF.

A few counts support this clonotype. J is TRBJ2-3 and V is TRBV28, with a possible D match to TRBD1 (5 bases). CDR3 length equals 15 residues. From germline, CDR1 is MDHEN and CDR2 SYDVKM. Trimming took off 6 bases at V and 1 base at J, with 14 bases between the two ends. CDR3 coding DNA: TGTGCCAGCAGCCCTCGTGGGGCGGGCACAGATACGCAGTATTTT. This encodes CASSPRGAGTDTQYF.

There are many counts of this clonotype. This chain uses TRBV11-2 with TRBJ1-3; no reliable D call. Germline V gene data show CDR1 as SGHAT and CDR2 as FQNNGV. CDR3 length equals 16 residues. Trimming left V 1 base short and J 0 bases short, with 10 bases between. This CDR3 reads CASSLGPPGSGNTIYF. CDR3 nucleotides: TGTGCCAGCAGCTTAGGCCCCCCAGGCTCTGGAAACACCATATATTTT.

V is TRBV29-1 and J is TRBJ2-7; D uncertain. The germline gives CDR1 SQVTM, CDR2 ANQGSEA. The V gene lost 4 bases and the J gene lost 2 bases, with 6 bases spanning the gap. There are 11 residues in the CDR3. The CDR3 DNA reads TGCAGCGTTGGAAAGGCCTACGAGCAGTACTTC. Residues: CSVGKAYEQYF.

At least ten counts were recorded for this clonotype. This chain connects TRBV7-3 to TRBJ2-1, with TRBD2 matching over 10 bases. J lost 7 bases, V lost 2 bases, and 5 bases had no gene match. The CDR3 runs to 15 residues. The germline CDR1 and CDR2 sequences are SGHTA and FQGTGA. The CDR3 is CASSLRTSGNNEQFF. Written as DNA, the CDR3 is TGTGCCAGCAGCTTACGGACTAGCGGAAATAATGAGCAGTTCTTC.

This rearrangement joins TRBV6-2 or TRBV6-3 to TRBJ2-2, with 13 bases aligning to TRBD2. In germline, CDR1 is MNHEY, CDR2 SVGEGT. The CDR3 is made up of 18 amino acids. V was pared by 6 bases and J by 2 bases, with 9 bases of the junction left unmatched. CDR3 nucleotide sequence: TGTGCCAGCAGGGACACTAGCGGGAGGGCCGAAAACACCGGGGAGCTGTTTTTT. Protein: CASRDTSGRAENTGELFF.

This clonotype has at least ten counts. The gene calls are TRBV7-6 and TRBJ1-2; possibly TRBD1 for D (6 bases). The germline CDR1 and CDR2 sequences are SGHVS and FNYEAQ. This CDR3 comprises 14 residues. Trimming took off 5 bases at V and 8 bases at J, with 18 bases between the two ends. CDR3 sequence reads: CASSPQNGGAGYTF. The CDR3 DNA reads TGTGCCAGCAGCCCCCAGAACGGGGGGGCCGGCTACACCTTC.

Comments on this clonotype: It may be a read error: a sequence one base away is much more abundant. The chain links TRBV7-2 to TRBJ1-3; 8 nucleotides line up with TRBD1. Germline V gives CDR1 SGHTA, CDR2 FQGNSA. V lost 7 bases to trimming and J lost 14 bases; unmatched junction nucleotides: 7. The CDR3 loop spans 11 amino acids. CDR3 residues: CASNLDREVYF. Here the CDR3 DNA reads TGTGCCAGCAACCTGGACAGGGAGGTATATTTT.

This clonotype was observed a few times. The genes are TRBV9 and TRBJ2-3; tentatively, D is TRBD1 or TRBD2 (5 bases each). V lost 0 bases, J lost 5 bases, and 13 bases lay in between. The CDR3 loop spans 15 amino acids. From germline, CDR1 is SGDLS and CDR2 YYNGEE. The CDR3 region has the DNA TGTGCCAGCAGCGTAGAGGGGACGACAGTAGATACGCAGTATTTT. Translation: CASSVEGTTVDTQYF.

This clonotype was found a few times. The chain is built from TRBV28 and TRBJ2-5, with TRBD1 as a possible D gene (6 bases). The germline gives CDR1 MDHEN, CDR2 SYDVKM. V shed 4 bases and J shed 3 bases, with 15 bases lying between them. The CDR3 totals 15 residues. CDR3 region: CASSSLGTFKETQYF. CDR3 bases: TGTGCCAGCAGTTCGCTCGGGACATTTAAAGAGACCCAGTACTTC.

The sample holds many counts of this clonotype. The CDR3 loop reads CASSLRYNEQFF. The CDR3 region has the DNA TGTGCCAGCAGCCTAAGGTACAATGAGCAGTTCTTC. The chain employs TRBV28 and TRBJ2-1; D is unresolved. The germline CDR1 and CDR2 sequences are MDHEN and SYDVKM. The CDR3 is 12 amino acids. The V end lost 6 bases, the J end lost 4 bases, and 7 bases lay between the germline ends.

Ten or more counts support this clonotype. The chain links TRBV18 to TRBJ1-2; 9 bases are a match to TRBD1. CDR1 KGHSH and CDR2 LQKENI come from the germline V gene. With 0 bases clipped from V and 3 bases from J, the junction kept 5 bases outside the gene matches. CDR3 length equals 16 residues. The CDR3 sequence is CASSPPGTGGDYGYTF. The DNA of the CDR3 is TGTGCCAGCTCACCACCGGGAACAGGGGGCGACTATGGCTACACCTTC.

This clonotype has just a few counts. The CDR3 DNA is TGTGCCAGCAGTGGTGGGGACAGGCAGTTCTTC. Amino acids: CASSGGDRQFF. The V call is TRBV6-4, the J call TRBJ2-1, with 7 bases lining up with TRBD1. V shed 4 bases and J 12 bases; nucleotides not matched to a gene: 3. CDR3 length: 11 amino acids. Germline V CDR1 and CDR2: MRHNA, SNTAGT.

This clonotype appeared a few times. V usage is TRBV28 and J usage is TRBJ2-3, with D tentatively TRBD2 (5 bases). The CDR3 totals 13 residues. Germline V lookup: CDR1 MDHEN, CDR2 SYDVKM. V was cut by 6 bases and J by 13 bases, with 20 bases left in between. In DNA, the CDR3 is TGTGCCAGCAGCCCTATTGCGGGCCGTAGAGAGTATTTT. Translating gives CASSPIAGRREYF.

The genes are TRBV25-1 and TRBJ2-7; no definite D call. CDR3 size: 13 residues. Trimming shortened V by 4 bases and J by 6 bases, and 13 bases separated the two germline ends. Germline CDR1 reads MGHDK; CDR2 reads SYGVNS. The CDR3 region is CASSGSDVSEQYF. The DNA of the CDR3 is TGTGCCAGCAGTGGCTCGGACGTAAGCGAGCAGTACTTC.

The sample holds a few counts of this clonotype. The chain links TRBV20-1 to TRBJ2-7; D might be TRBD2 (6 bases). Trimming cost V 2 bases and J 2 bases, with 10 bases left between them. The CDR3 covers 13 residues. CDR1 and CDR2 (germline): DFQATT, SNEGSKA (reference sequence). CDR3 bases: TGCAGTGCTAGACTAGCGAGCACCTACGAGCAGTACTTC. This codes for CSARLASTYEQYF.

The sample holds a few counts of this clonotype. The CDR3 nucleotides read TGTGCCAGCAGGGGACAGGGGAGCTCCTACGAGCAGTACTTC. This sequence encodes CASRGQGSSYEQYF. This sequence joins TRBV28 and TRBJ2-7, with 10 positions matching TRBD1. Germline V gene data show CDR1 as MDHEN and CDR2 as SYDVKM. CDR3 length: 14 amino acids. V was pared by 6 bases and J by 0 bases, with 2 bases of the junction left unmatched.

This clonotype was seen repeatedly, ten times or more. The chain couples TRBV6-1 to TRBJ1-1; D unclear. CDR3 length: 13 residues. Trimming took off 4 bases at V and 6 bases at J, with 12 bases between the two ends. Germline V gives CDR1 MNHNS, CDR2 SASEGT. CDR3 loop: CASSVEGRAEAFF. In DNA form, the CDR3 reads TGTGCCAGCAGTGTGGAGGGTAGAGCTGAAGCTTTCTTT.

This clonotype appeared many times. The germline gene is not matched at one end of the junction; a read error may be the cause. CDR3 residues: CASSEVGRTGYTHF. DNA for the CDR3: TGTGCCAGCAGTGAAGTGGGAAGGACAGGGTACACTCACTTC. V is TRBV6-1 and J is TRBJ2-1, with TRBD1 matching over 8 bases. This CDR3 is built from 14 residues. Germline V lookup: CDR1 MNHNS, CDR2 SASEGT.

This clonotype was detected ten times or more. The chain uses TRBV3-1 and TRBJ2-5, with D unclear. This CDR3 contains 12 residues. The germline V gene has CDR1 LGHDT and CDR2 YNNKEL (reference sequence). V lost 2 bases, J lost 4 bases, and 5 bases lay in between. The CDR3 loop is CASSQMAETQYF. CDR3 sequence (DNA): TGTGCCAGCAGCCAAATGGCAGAGACCCAGTACTTC.

At least ten counts were recorded for this clonotype. This rearrangement joins TRBV3-1 to TRBJ1-6; tentative D call: TRBD1 (5 bases). CDR3 length equals 16 residues. Trimming took off 4 bases at V and 4 bases at J, with 14 bases between the two ends. Germline CDR1 is LGHDT and CDR2 is YNNKEL (reference sequence). DNA for the CDR3: TGTGCCAGCAGCCCGACACGACAGCGATATAATTCACCCCTCCACTTT. Translating it yields CASSPTRQRYNSPLHF.

This clonotype appeared many times. This rearrangement joins TRBV6-2 or TRBV6-3 to TRBJ2-1; D might be TRBD1 (6 bases). The CDR3 length is 13 residues. Per the germline V gene, CDR1 is MNHEY and CDR2 is SVGEGT. V gave up 8 bases and J gave up 4 bases, with 12 bases separating them. CDR3 bases: TGTGCCAGCCGCCGGACAGATTACAATGAGCAGTTCTTC. It specifies CASRRTDYNEQFF.

The table lists this clonotype with many counts. V gene TRBV20-1 combines with J gene TRBJ2-7, with D perhaps TRBD1 (6 bases). CDR3 length equals 13 residues. V gave up 1 base and J gave up 2 bases, with 9 bases separating them. Germline CDR1 and CDR2: DFQATT and SNEGSKA (reference sequence). CDR3 nucleotides: TGCAGTGCTAGAGGACAGGTAACCTACGAGCAGTACTTC. The encoded protein is CSARGQVTYEQYF.

The chain employs TRBV20-1 and TRBJ2-5; the D call may be TRBD1 or TRBD2 (5 bases each). The CDR3 loop spans 14 amino acids. V was trimmed by 6 bases and J by 3 bases, leaving 17 bases between them. Germline CDR1 is DFQATT and CDR2 is SNEGSKA (reference sequence). CDR3 sequence reads: CSALTLLGEETQYF. In DNA form, the CDR3 reads TGCAGTGCGTTAACTCTACTAGGGGAAGAGACCCAGTACTTC.

This clonotype showed up just a few times. V and J are TRBV6-1 and TRBJ2-7, with 8 bases lining up with TRBD2. The junction had 3 bases not matched to a gene; V was cut back by 0 bases and J by 5 bases. The germline gives CDR1 MNHNS, CDR2 SASEGT. This CDR3 comprises 14 residues. CDR3 in DNA: TGTGCCAGCAGTGAAGCGGGACTAGTCGACGAGCAGTACTTC. It is translated as CASSEAGLVDEQYF.

This chain uses TRBV5-8 with TRBJ2-7; 8 nucleotides align to TRBD2. This CDR3 contains 17 residues. V lost 4 bases, J lost 2 bases, and 14 bases stayed unmatched. Germline lookup yields CDR1 SGHTS and CDR2 YDEGEE. CDR3 protein: CASSHPHRPGGPYEQYF. In nucleotides, the CDR3 is TGTGCCAGCAGCCACCCCCACAGGCCGGGAGGGCCCTACGAGCAGTACTTC.